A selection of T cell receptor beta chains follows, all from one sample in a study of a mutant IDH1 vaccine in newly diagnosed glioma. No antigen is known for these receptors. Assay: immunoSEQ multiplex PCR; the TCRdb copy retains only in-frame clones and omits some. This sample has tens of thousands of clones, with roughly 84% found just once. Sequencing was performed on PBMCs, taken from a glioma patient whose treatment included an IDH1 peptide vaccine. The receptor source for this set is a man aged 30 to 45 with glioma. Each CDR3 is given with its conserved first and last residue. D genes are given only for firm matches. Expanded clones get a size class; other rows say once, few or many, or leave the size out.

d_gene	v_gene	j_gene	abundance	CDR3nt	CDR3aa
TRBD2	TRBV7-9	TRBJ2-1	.	TGTGCCAGCAGCCCAGCAGCGGGGAAGCAGTTCTTC	CASSPAAGKQFF
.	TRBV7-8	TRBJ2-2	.	TGTGCCAGCAGCTTAGGGACAACCACCGGGGAGCTGTTTTTT	CASSLGTTTGELFF
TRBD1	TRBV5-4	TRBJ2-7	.	TGTGCCAGCAGCTCAACCCAGGGGACAGTTTCCTACGAGCAGTACTTC	CASSSTQGTVSYEQYF
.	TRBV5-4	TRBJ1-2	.	TGTGCCAGCAGCCTCGGAGCCAACTATGGCTACACCTTC	CASSLGANYGYTF
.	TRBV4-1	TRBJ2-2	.	TGCGCCAGCAGCCAACAGGGGGGCACCGGGGAGCTGTTTTTT	CASSQQGGTGELFF
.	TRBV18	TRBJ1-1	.	TGTGCCAGCTCACCAATAACCAGAAACACTGAAGCTTTCTTT	CASSPITRNTEAFF
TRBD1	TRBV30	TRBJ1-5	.	TGTGCCTGGAGTAACAGGGGGAATCAGCCCCAGCATTTT	CAWSNRGNQPQHF
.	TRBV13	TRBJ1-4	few	TGTGCCAGCTCCTTAAGGGGGGAAAAACTGTTTTTT	CASSLRGEKLFF
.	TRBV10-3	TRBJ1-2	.	TGTGCCATCAGTAAGTCTTGGGGGCCGCTCGACTATGGCTACACCTTC	CAISKSWGPLDYGYTF
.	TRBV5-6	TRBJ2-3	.	TGTGCCAGCAGCTCGACATTTGGGGCAGATACGCAGTATTTT	CASSSTFGADTQYF
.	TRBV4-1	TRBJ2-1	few	TGCGCCAGCAGCCAGACCGGGACCTGGGGTAGCAATGAGCAGTTCTTC	CASSQTGTWGSNEQFF
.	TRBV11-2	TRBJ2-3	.	TGTGCCAGCAGCACGGTGGCGGGGAGCACAGATACGCAGTATTTT	CASSTVAGSTDTQYF
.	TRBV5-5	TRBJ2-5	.	TGTGCCAGCAGCTGGGCCGGGACACTAATCCAAGAGACCCAGTACTTC	CASSWAGTLIQETQYF